This T cell receptor (beta chain) was captured in a study of beta chain features in type 1 diabetes. Overall study findings and caveats: Researchers reported that naive, central memory and Treg TCRB repertoires appeared more similar in patients than in healthy donors. Type 1 diabetes patients had TCRB CDR3s that were shorter (moderately but significantly so) in all four CD4+ subsets.

Reverse transcription of all isolated RNA meant that expressed TCRB transcripts were sequenced. Clones were read by immunoSEQ multiplex PCR, and TCRdb kept only the in-frame ones, dropping some. The table includes some 350,000 clones, roughly 14% detected once. Looked up from germline, CDR1 is SGHNT and CDR2 is YYREEE (reference sequence). Unmatched junction bases numbered 4, after V lost 0 bases and J lost 1 base. The CDR3 is 17 amino acids. This clone was detected a few times. Its specificity is not known. The V call is TRBV5-4, the J call TRBJ2-3; TRBD2 matches at 11 bases. The sequenced sample consisted of naive CD4+ T cells from blood. The source of this sequence is a woman younger than 30 with type 1 diabetes. The CDR3, as DNA: TGTGCCAGCAGCTTGGTGGTAGCGGGAGGGGGCACAGATACGCAGTATTTT. It codes for CASSLVVAGGGTDTQYF.